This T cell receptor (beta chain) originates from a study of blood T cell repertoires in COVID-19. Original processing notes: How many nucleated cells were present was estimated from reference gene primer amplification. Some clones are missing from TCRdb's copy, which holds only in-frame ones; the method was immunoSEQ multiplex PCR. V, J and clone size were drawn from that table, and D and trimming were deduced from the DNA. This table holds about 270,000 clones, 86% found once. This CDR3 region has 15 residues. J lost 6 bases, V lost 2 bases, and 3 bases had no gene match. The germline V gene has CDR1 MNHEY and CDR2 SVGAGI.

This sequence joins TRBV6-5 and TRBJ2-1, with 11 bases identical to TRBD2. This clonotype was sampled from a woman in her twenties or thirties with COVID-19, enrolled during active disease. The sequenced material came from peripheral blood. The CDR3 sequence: CASSYLGLAGNEQFF. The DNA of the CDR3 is TGTGCCAGCAGTTACCTCGGACTAGCGGGCAATGAGCAGTTCTTC.